The present T cell receptor beta chain was sequenced within a study of cytomegalovirus exposure and HLA in healthy donors. Study results and limitations: In a later analysis, parvovirus B19, influenza, CMV and Epstein-Barr virus appeared linked to several top co-occurrence clusters. Overall, roughly 160 TCR beta chains were annotated as cytomegalovirus-associated.

Primers for the PCR totalled 60 Vbeta and 13 Jbeta. Assay used: immunoSEQ multiplex PCR; TCRdb lists only in-frame clones, some missing. Of approximately 120,000 clones detected, 60% to 75% appear once; the ten largest clones hold 3.5% to 5%. This CDR3 comprises 14 residues. Trimming took off 5 bases at V and 3 bases at J, with 14 bases between the two ends. Germline assignment: CDR1 SEHNR and CDR2 FQNEAQ (reference sequence). As concerns this clone: What it binds is not known.

This rearrangement joins TRBV7-9 to TRBJ2-7, with D tentatively TRBD2 (5 bases). The TCR was taken from a woman between 50 and 59 years old in good health and CMV-seropositive. Sequencing was carried out using PBMCs. This CDR3 reads CASSPDGSSYEQYF. The DNA for the CDR3 is TGTGCCAGCAGCCCGGATGGGAGTAGCTACGAGCAGTACTTC. Complete variable domain (other parts from reference TRBV7-9 and TRBJ2-7): DTGVSQNPRHKITKRGQNVTFRCDPISEHNRLYWYRQTLGQGPEFLTYFQNEAQLEKSRLLSDRFSAERPKGSFSTLEIQRTEQGDSAMYLCASSPDGSSYEQYFGPGTRLTVT.